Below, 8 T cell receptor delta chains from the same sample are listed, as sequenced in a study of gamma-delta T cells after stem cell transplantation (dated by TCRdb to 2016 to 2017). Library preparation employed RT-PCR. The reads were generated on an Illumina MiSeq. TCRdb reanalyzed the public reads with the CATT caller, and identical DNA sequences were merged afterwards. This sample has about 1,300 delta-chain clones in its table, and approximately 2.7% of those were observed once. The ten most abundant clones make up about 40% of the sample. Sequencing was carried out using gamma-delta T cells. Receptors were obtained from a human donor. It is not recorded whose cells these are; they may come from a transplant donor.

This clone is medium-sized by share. CDR3 in DNA: TGTGCCTGTGACACAACTGGGGGGTCCCGCTCCTGGGACACCCGACAGATGTTTTTC. Protein product: CACDTTGGSRSWDTRQMFF. The rearrangement links TRDV2 to TRDJ3, with TRDD3 matching over 8 bases. This CDR3 has 19 residues. Germline V gene lookup returns CDR1 GEAIGNYY and CDR2 EKD. Trimming cost V 1 base and J 0 bases; bases outside gene matches: 7.

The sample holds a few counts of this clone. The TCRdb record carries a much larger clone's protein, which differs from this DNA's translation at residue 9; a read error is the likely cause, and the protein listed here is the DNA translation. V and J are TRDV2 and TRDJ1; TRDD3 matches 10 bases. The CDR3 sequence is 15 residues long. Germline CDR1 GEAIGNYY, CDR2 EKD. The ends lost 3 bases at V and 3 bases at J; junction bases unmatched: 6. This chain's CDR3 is CACDRLGDVSDKLIF. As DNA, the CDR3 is TGTGCCTGTGACCGACTGGGGGATGTCTCCGATAAACTCATCTTT.

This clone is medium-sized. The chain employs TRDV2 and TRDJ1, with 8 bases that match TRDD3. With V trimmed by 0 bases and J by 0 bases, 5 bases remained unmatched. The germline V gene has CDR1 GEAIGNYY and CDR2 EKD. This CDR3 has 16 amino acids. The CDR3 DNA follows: TGTGCCTGTGACACCGTCTGGGGGACTAACACCGATAAACTCATCTTT. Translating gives CACDTVWGTNTDKLIF.

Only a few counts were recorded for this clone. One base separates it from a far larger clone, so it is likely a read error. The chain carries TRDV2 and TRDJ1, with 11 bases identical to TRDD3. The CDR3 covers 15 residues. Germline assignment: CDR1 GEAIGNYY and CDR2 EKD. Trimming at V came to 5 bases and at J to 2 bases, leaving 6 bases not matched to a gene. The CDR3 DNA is TGTGCCTGTGTCGAACTGGGGGATATGACCGATAAACTCATCTTT. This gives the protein CACVELGDMTDKLIF.

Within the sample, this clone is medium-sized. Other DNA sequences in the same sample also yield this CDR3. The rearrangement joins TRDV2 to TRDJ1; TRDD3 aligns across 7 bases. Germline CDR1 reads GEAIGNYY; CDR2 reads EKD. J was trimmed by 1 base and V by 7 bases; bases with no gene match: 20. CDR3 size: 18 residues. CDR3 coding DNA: TGTGCCTGCCAAGTACTGGGGCTGAACCCCGAGGTCACCGATAAACTCATCTTT. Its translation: CACQVLGLNPEVTDKLIF.

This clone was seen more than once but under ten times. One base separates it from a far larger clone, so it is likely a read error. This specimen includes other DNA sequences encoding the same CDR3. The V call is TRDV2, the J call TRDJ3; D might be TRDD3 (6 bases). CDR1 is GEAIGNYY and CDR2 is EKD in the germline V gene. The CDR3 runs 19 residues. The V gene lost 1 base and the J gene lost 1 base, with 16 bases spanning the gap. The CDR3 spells CACDTGGYGGSWDTRQMFF. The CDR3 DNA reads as TGTGCCTGTGACACTGGAGGATATGGGGGTTCCTGGGACACCCGACAGATGTTTTTC.

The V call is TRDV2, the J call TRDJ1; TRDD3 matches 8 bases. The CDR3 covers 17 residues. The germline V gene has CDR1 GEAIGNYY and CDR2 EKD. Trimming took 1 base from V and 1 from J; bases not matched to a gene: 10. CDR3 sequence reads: CACDTWDVLGATDKLIF. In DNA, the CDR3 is TGTGCCTGTGACACTTGGGACGTACTGGGGGCCACCGATAAACTCATCTTT.

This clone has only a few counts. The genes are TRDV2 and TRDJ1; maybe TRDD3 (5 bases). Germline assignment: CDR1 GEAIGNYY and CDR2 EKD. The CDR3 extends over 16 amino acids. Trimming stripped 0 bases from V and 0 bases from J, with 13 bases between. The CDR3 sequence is CACDTVGIQYTDKLIF. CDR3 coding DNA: TGTGCCTGTGACACCGTTGGGATTCAGTACACCGATAAACTCATCTTT.